This T cell receptor (beta chain) was captured in a study of spatial heterogeneity in lung cancer. Turning to the study itself: Across tumor regions, counts of TCR transcripts showed a strong correlation with a T cell module score derived from matched bulk RNA-seq.

General observations from the study: Tumoral mutation counts were tracked by counts of expanded intratumoral alpha and beta TCRs.

Germline CDR1 reads SGHNT; CDR2 reads YYREEE (reference sequence). With 4 bases clipped from V and 6 bases from J, the junction kept 5 bases outside the gene matches. The CDR3 consists of 13 residues. Time point in this sample: sample taken at primary tumor resection. Some 72 TRACERx patients with early, untreated non-small cell lung cancer donated samples. MiXCR was run by TCRdb on the 5' RACE reads, yielding one entry per CDR3 protein. The data contain approximately 900 distinct CDR3 sequences, approximately 70% of them singletons. Note on this clonotype: The antigen is unknown.

The rearrangement uses TRBV5-4 and TRBJ1-2; 8 bases match TRBD1. Sequences were derived from lung tumor tissue, sampled at surgery. The sequence was collected from a male donor with early-stage non-small cell lung cancer. As DNA, the CDR3 is TGTGCCAGCAGCCGAGACAGGGGTGATGGCTACACCTTC. Protein: CASSRDRGDGYTF.